The present T cell receptor beta chain was sequenced within a study of T-cell reconstitution after alpha-beta-depleted transplantation in children. This clonotype was counted ten times or more. Trimming removed 1 base at V and 0 bases at J, with 6 bases between. Germline V gene lookup returns CDR1 SGHTA and CDR2 FQGNSA. The CDR3 is 15 amino acids. It was with unique molecular identifiers that the TCRbeta library was prepared. MiXCR, run by TCRdb on the PCR reads, gives a single entry per CDR3 protein. The sample holds over 200,000 distinct CDR3 sequences, approximately 11% seen once. The chain uses TRBV7-2 and TRBJ1-4; D call uncertain. The sequences come from PBMCs, collected before TCRalphabeta/CD19-depleted stem cell transplant. This receptor was taken from a child under three years old with acute myeloid leukemia, due to receive a stem cell transplant. This CDR3 is CASSLVGTTNEKLFF. The CDR3, as DNA: TGTGCCAGCAGCTTAGTGGGGACAACTAATGAAAAACTGTTTTTT.